These 10 T cell receptor beta chains were sequenced from one sample in a study of cytomegalovirus exposure and HLA in healthy donors. The study ran its PCR with 60 Vbeta and 13 Jbeta primers. Using immunoSEQ multiplex PCR, the repertoire was profiled, and TCRdb retains in-frame clones only, with some absent. The sample lists about 98,000 clones, around 75% occurring once. Material for sequencing was PBMCs. These receptors came from a man aged 18 to 30 in good health and CMV-seropositive.

The gene calls are TRBV11-2 and TRBJ2-4; D is unclear. The germline V gene has CDR1 SGHAT and CDR2 FQNNGV. Trimming removed 0 bases at V and 0 bases at J, with 15 bases between. This CDR3 has 18 residues. The CDR3 sequence is CASSLDLITALAKNIQYF. In DNA, the CDR3 is TGTGCCAGCAGCTTAGATTTAATAACAGCTCTAGCCAAAAACATTCAGTACTTC.

The V gene is TRBV28, the J gene TRBJ1-1, with D possibly being TRBD1 (6 bases). From germline, CDR1 is MDHEN and CDR2 SYDVKM. The V and J ends lost 4 bases and 0 bases respectively, with 12 bases between them. CDR3 length: 15 residues. The CDR3 DNA reads as TGTGCCAGCAGTTCGCCGGACAGCTTGAACACTGAAGCTTTCTTT. It is translated as CASSSPDSLNTEAFF.

The chain employs TRBV27 and TRBJ1-1; the D is unclear. Germline V gene sequence: CDR1 MNHEY, CDR2 SMNVEV (reference sequence). The CDR3 has 14 amino acids. V was cut by 2 bases and J by 1 base, with 8 bases left in between. CDR3 protein: CASSLGAQNTEAFF. DNA of the CDR3: TGTGCCAGCAGTTTAGGAGCACAGAACACTGAAGCTTTCTTT.

J is TRBJ1-1 and V is TRBV19; possible D gene TRBD1, 5 bases. The CDR3 loop spans 12 amino acids. Germline CDR1 and CDR2: LNHDA and SQIVND (reference sequence). CDR3 residues: CVFERGITEAFF. The CDR3 region has the DNA TGTGTCTTTGAAAGGGGTATCACTGAAGCTTTCTTT.

This chain links TRBV29-1 with TRBJ2-5; weak D call: TRBD1 (6 bases). The V end was cut by 3 bases, the J end by 5 bases, with 10 bases between. The CDR3 length is 12 residues. Germline V gives CDR1 SQVTM, CDR2 ANQGSEA. CDR3 DNA: TGCAGCGTTGACAGGGGTGGGGAGACCCAGTACTTC. Translation: CSVDRGGETQYF.

This clone is a singleton in its sample. For the CDR3, the DNA is TGCGCCAGCAGCTTGCACACGTCTAACTATGGCTACACCTTC. This translates into CASSLHTSNYGYTF. The chain uses TRBV5-1 and TRBJ1-2, with D uncertain. V lost 1 base and J 0 bases, leaving 7 bases between the germline ends. CDR3 length: 14 residues. Germline CDR1 is SGHRS and CDR2 is YFSETQ.

The V and J genes are TRBV7-9 and TRBJ2-4, with D perhaps matching TRBD2 (6 bases). The CDR3 is made up of 16 amino acids. In germline, CDR1 is SEHNR, CDR2 FQNEAQ (reference sequence). The ends were cut back, 1 base at V and 0 bases at J, with 10 bases in the middle. CDR3 loop: CASSLGEGLAKNIQYF. The CDR3 region has the DNA TGTGCCAGCAGCTTAGGAGAGGGACTAGCCAAAAACATTCAGTACTTC. Using reference TRBV7-9 and TRBJ2-4 for the parts outside the CDR3, the full variable domain is DTGVSQNPRHKITKRGQNVTFRCDPISEHNRLYWYRQTLGQGPEFLTYFQNEAQLEKSRLLSDRFSAERPKGSFSTLEIQRTEQGDSAMYLCASSLGEGLAKNIQYFGAGTRLSVL.

The V and J genes are TRBV27 and TRBJ1-1; TRBD1 aligns across 11 bases. Unmatched junction bases numbered 8, after V lost 0 bases and J lost 5 bases. This CDR3 comprises 17 residues. CDR1 and CDR2 from the germline V gene are MNHEY and SMNVEV (reference sequence). CDR3 residues: CASSLSRTGGKWTEAFF. As DNA, the CDR3 is TGTGCCAGCAGTTTATCGAGGACAGGGGGCAAATGGACTGAAGCTTTCTTT.

The chain combines TRBV5-1 with TRBJ2-3; 12 bases agree with TRBD2. The V gene end was trimmed by 4 bases and the J gene end by 7 bases; junction bases not matched to a gene: 10. The CDR3 covers 16 residues. Germline lookup yields CDR1 SGHRS and CDR2 YFSETQ. The CDR3 here is CASSPQASGGVNTQYF. The DNA of the CDR3 is TGCGCCAGCAGCCCACAAGCTAGCGGGGGGGTTAATACGCAGTATTTT. The full variable domain, in which reference TRBV5-1 and TRBJ2-3 provide the parts outside the CDR3, is KAGVTQTPRYLIKTRGQQVTLSCSPISGHRSVSWYQQTPGQGLQFLFEYFSETQRNKGNFPGRFSGRQFSNSRSEMNVSTLELGDSALYLCASSPQASGGVNTQYFGPGTRLTVL.

The chain combines TRBV30 with TRBJ1-6; 7 nucleotides agree with TRBD1. The CDR3 totals 15 residues. Germline V CDR1 and CDR2: GTSNPN, SVGIG (reference sequence). Trimming took 5 bases from V and 8 from J; bases not matched to a gene: 12. This CDR3 is CAWGTGQPLYSPLHF. CDR3 nucleotides: TGTGCCTGGGGCACGGGACAGCCCCTTTATTCACCCCTCCACTTT.